Below, 32 T cell receptor beta chains from the same sample are listed, as sequenced in a study of blood T cell repertoires in COVID-19. Generated by immunoSEQ multiplex PCR, the TCRdb table keeps only in-frame clones and is missing some. The sample records about 200,000 clones, 70% to 90% being singletons. The specimen was peripheral blood. These TCRs come from a man aged 50 or older with COVID-19, enrolled during active disease.

J is TRBJ2-2 and V is TRBV25-1, with a tentative D call TRBD1 (6 bases). The CDR3 consists of 14 residues. Germline V CDR1 and CDR2: MGHDK, SYGVNS. V was clipped by 0 bases and J by 6 bases, with 8 bases between them. The CDR3 is CASSEYGGSGELFF. The CDR3 DNA is TGTGCCAGCAGTGAATATGGGGGCTCCGGGGAGCTGTTTTTT.

This clone was observed once. The chain has TRBV7-2 and TRBJ2-4; TRBD2 agrees at 9 bases. The junction had 6 bases not matched to a gene; V was cut back by 1 base and J by 2 bases. The CDR3 runs to 17 residues. Germline V gene lookup returns CDR1 SGHTA and CDR2 FQGNSA. Here the CDR3 DNA reads TGTGCCAGCAGCTTAGGCGGGGGGGCGCGAACCAAAAACATTCAGTACTTC. Translating gives CASSLGGGARTKNIQYF.

In its sample, this clone was seen once. The chain carries TRBV18 and TRBJ1-2; no clear D gene. Between the trimmed V and J ends, which lost 8 bases and 4 bases, there was a span of 17 bases. The CDR3 extends over 14 amino acids. Per germline, CDR1 KGHSH and CDR2 LQKENI. The CDR3 loop is CASADSARLYGYTF. The CDR3 nucleotides are TGTGCCAGCGCCGATTCCGCCAGGCTCTATGGCTACACCTTC.

This clone was counted only a few times. Written as DNA, the CDR3 is TGTGCCAGCAGCCAAGATTTCGGGGGACCTCCCTACAATGAGCAGTTCTTC. This gives the protein CASSQDFGGPPYNEQFF. V usage is TRBV4-2 and J usage is TRBJ2-1, with D tentatively TRBD2 (6 bases). The CDR3 is made up of 17 amino acids. V was cut by 0 bases and J by 2 bases, with 14 bases left in between. Germline CDR1 and CDR2: LGHNA and YNFKEQ.

About this clone itself: This specimen includes other DNA sequences encoding the same CDR3. This chain links TRBV7-9 with TRBJ2-3; 8 nucleotides match TRBD1. Germline V gene data show CDR1 as SEHNR and CDR2 as FQNEAQ (reference sequence). Trimming cost V 5 bases and J 4 bases; bases outside gene matches: 5. This CDR3 region has 14 residues. The CDR3 DNA sequence: TGTGCCAGCAGCCCAGGGGGCGCCGCAGATACGCAGTATTTT. This codes for CASSPGGAADTQYF. Full variable domain (outside the CDR3, taken from reference TRBV7-9 and TRBJ2-3): DTGVSQNPRHKITKRGQNVTFRCDPISEHNRLYWYRQTLGQGPEFLTYFQNEAQLEKSRLLSDRFSAERPKGSFSTLEIQRTEQGDSAMYLCASSPGGAADTQYFGPGTRLTVL.

The V and J genes are TRBV7-9 and TRBJ2-1; weak D call: TRBD1 (5 bases). CDR1 SEHNR and CDR2 FQNEAQ come from the germline V gene (reference sequence). The CDR3 has 13 residues. V gave up 4 bases and J gave up 3 bases, with 7 bases separating them. The CDR3 sequence: CASSSTVYNEQFF. The CDR3 bases are TGTGCCAGCAGCTCGACAGTCTACAATGAGCAGTTCTTC.

V and J are TRBV6-1 and TRBJ2-3; 13 bases map to TRBD2. The V and J ends lost 4 bases and 9 bases, in that order; junction bases with no gene match: 10. The germline V gene encodes CDR1 MNHNS and CDR2 SASEGT. There are 16 residues in the CDR3. The CDR3 loop reads CASSARLAGGLTTQYF. The DNA of the CDR3 is TGTGCCAGCAGTGCCCGACTAGCGGGGGGCCTTACCACGCAGTATTTT.

The V and J genes are TRBV9 and TRBJ2-1; the D gene is possibly TRBD2 (6 bases). The V gene lost 4 bases and the J gene lost 8 bases, with 28 bases spanning the gap. The CDR3 extends over 18 amino acids. Germline loops: CDR1 SGDLS, CDR2 YYNGEE. CDR3 in amino acids: CASSRPTGGLTPRDEQFF. The CDR3 DNA reads TGTGCCAGCAGCCGCCCCACCGGGGGTCTCACCCCTCGCGATGAGCAGTTCTTC.

The genes are TRBV29-1 and TRBJ1-1, with D unresolved. CDR3 length equals 12 residues. V lost 4 bases and J 4 bases, leaving 10 bases between the germline ends. CDR1 is SQVTM and CDR2 is ANQGSEA in the germline V gene. Written as DNA, the CDR3 is TGCAGCGTTGCCCCGGACTTCACTGAAGCTTTCTTT. Its translation: CSVAPDFTEAFF.

V usage is TRBV23-1 and J usage is TRBJ2-1; TRBD1 agrees at 12 bases. TRBV23-1 is classed as an ORF, of uncertain function. V shed 10 bases and J 9 bases; nucleotides not matched to a gene: 13. CDR3 length: 15 amino acids. CDR3 region: CAMQTGTGGWCEQFF. CDR3 coding DNA: TGCGCCATGCAAACTGGGACAGGGGGCTGGTGTGAGCAGTTCTTC.

The rearrangement joins TRBV7-8 to TRBJ2-7; possibly TRBD1 for D (6 bases). Germline lookup yields CDR1 SGHVS and CDR2 FQNEAQ. The CDR3 has 16 residues. Trimming shortened V by 1 base and J by 2 bases, and 15 bases separated the two germline ends. In DNA form, the CDR3 reads TGTGCCAGCAGCTTAGGCTCGGCAGGGGTCCCCTACGAGCAGTACTTC. Its protein product is CASSLGSAGVPYEQYF.

This chain joins TRBV7-3 and TRBJ2-1, with TRBD1 matching over 11 bases. The germline V gene encodes CDR1 SGHTA and CDR2 FQGTGA. The CDR3 runs 15 residues. V dropped 5 bases and J dropped 4; count of bases not matched to a gene: 4. CDR3 region: CASSLGDRGYNEQFF. In DNA, the CDR3 is TGTGCCAGCAGCCTCGGGGACAGGGGGTACAATGAGCAGTTCTTC.

The V gene is TRBV19, the J gene TRBJ2-3, with D uncertain. The germline V gene has CDR1 LNHDA and CDR2 SQIVND (reference sequence). The CDR3 has 15 amino acids. V lost 7 bases, J lost 2 bases, and 16 bases lay in between. The CDR3 DNA follows: TGTGCCAGTACCCCCGGAGATTTCTTCACAGATACGCAGTATTTT. It is translated as CASTPGDFFTDTQYF.

V usage is TRBV7-3 and J usage is TRBJ2-1; 8 bases are a match to TRBD2. This CDR3 contains 15 residues. V shed 3 bases, J shed 5 bases, and the junction held 6 bases outside the gene matches. From germline, CDR1 is SGHTA and CDR2 FQGTGA. CDR3 in amino acids: CASSLSGSIHNEQFF. The CDR3 DNA sequence: TGTGCCAGCAGCTTGAGCGGGAGTATCCACAATGAGCAGTTCTTC.

V and J are TRBV4-3 and TRBJ1-4; tentatively, D is TRBD1 (5 bases). The V gene lost 0 bases and the J gene lost 7 bases, with 12 bases spanning the gap. Per germline, CDR1 LGHNA and CDR2 YSLEER. This CDR3 comprises 15 residues. This CDR3 reads CASSQDRGLGEKLFF. In DNA, the CDR3 is TGCGCCAGCAGCCAAGATCGGGGGTTGGGTGAAAAACTGTTTTTT.

The chain has TRBV7-6 and TRBJ1-2; a weak D match, TRBD1 (5 bases). V shed 5 bases and J shed 2 bases, with 9 bases lying between them. Germline assignment: CDR1 SGHVS and CDR2 FNYEAQ. The CDR3 consists of 13 residues. The CDR3 DNA follows: TGTGCCAGCAGCCCGACAGAGAACTATGGCTACACCTTC. It is translated as CASSPTENYGYTF.

This clone showed up many times. The V and J genes are TRBV24-1 and TRBJ1-5, with TRBD1 as a possible D gene (5 bases). Looked up from germline, CDR1 is KGHDR and CDR2 is SFDVKD. V was shortened by 9 bases and J by 3 bases, with 8 bases between the two germline ends. This CDR3 has 12 residues. CDR3 nucleotide sequence: TGTGCCACCTCGGACACCAATCAGCCCCAGCATTTT. The encoded protein is CATSDTNQPQHF.

A single count supports this clone. V and J are TRBV6-2 or TRBV6-3 and TRBJ1-2; 7 bases are shared with TRBD1. Trimming at V came to 5 bases and at J to 2 bases, leaving 5 bases not matched to a gene. The CDR3 covers 14 residues. Germline-derived CDR1 and CDR2 are MNHEY and SVGEGT. The CDR3 reads CASSDPGQNYGYTF. CDR3 nucleotides: TGTGCCAGCAGTGATCCGGGACAGAACTATGGCTACACCTTC.

This clone was detected only a few times. The gene calls are TRBV28 and TRBJ2-7; TRBD1 matches at 10 bases. The junction had 9 bases not matched to a gene; V was cut back by 6 bases and J by 4 bases. CDR1 is MDHEN, CDR2 SYDVKM, per germline. The CDR3 loop spans 15 amino acids. The CDR3 region has the DNA TGTGCCAGCAGCCGAAGGACAGGGGGGGGATACGAGCAGTACTTC. Residues: CASSRRTGGGYEQYF.

The V and J genes are TRBV6-5 and TRBJ1-1; D is possibly TRBD1 (5 bases). The CDR3 length is 14 residues. Trimming cost V 1 base and J 3 bases, with 9 bases left between them. Germline CDR1 reads MNHEY; CDR2 reads SVGAGI. The CDR3 DNA reads as TGTGCCAGCAGTTACTGGGGGGTCGACACTGAAGCTTTCTTT. Its translation: CASSYWGVDTEAFF.

The chain employs TRBV7-9 and TRBJ2-1; a weak D match, TRBD2 (5 bases). CDR1 SEHNR and CDR2 FQNEAQ come from the germline V gene (reference sequence). The ends were cut back, 2 bases at V and 10 bases at J, with 9 bases in the middle. CDR3 length equals 12 residues. CDR3 loop: CASSLLSSEQFF. The CDR3 region has the DNA TGTGCCAGCAGCTTACTGTCTAGCGAGCAGTTCTTC.

The chain is built from TRBV5-1 and TRBJ2-4, with 7 bases identical to TRBD2. The V gene end was trimmed by 4 bases and the J gene end by 6 bases; junction bases not matched to a gene: 13. Germline CDR1 reads SGHRS; CDR2 reads YFSETQ. The CDR3 length is 16 residues. In DNA, the CDR3 is TGCGCCAGCAGCCCGGAAGCGGGGTTTAGGAGAAACATTCAGTACTTC. The encoded protein is CASSPEAGFRRNIQYF.

The chain employs TRBV7-8 and TRBJ1-2; TRBD1 is a possible D gene (5 bases). Germline CDR1 SGHVS, CDR2 FQNEAQ. The germline V and J ends were trimmed by 5 bases and 7 bases, with 8 bases remaining between them. The CDR3 extends over 11 amino acids. In DNA form, the CDR3 reads TGTGCCAGCAGCCGGGGGGGTGGCTACACCTTC. This gives the protein CASSRGGGYTF.

This chain uses TRBV5-1 with TRBJ2-3, with 13 bases that match TRBD2. V lost 0 bases to trimming and J lost 6 bases; unmatched junction nucleotides: 10. The germline gives CDR1 SGHRS, CDR2 YFSETQ. CDR3 length: 18 residues. CDR3 sequence reads: CASSLAKSGLAGWDTQYF. Written as DNA, the CDR3 is TGCGCCAGCAGCTTGGCCAAGTCGGGACTAGCGGGATGGGATACGCAGTATTTT. The full variable domain, with the rest looked up from reference TRBV5-1 and TRBJ2-3, is KAGVTQTPRYLIKTRGQQVTLSCSPISGHRSVSWYQQTPGQGLQFLFEYFSETQRNKGNFPGRFSGRQFSNSRSEMNVSTLELGDSALYLCASSLAKSGLAGWDTQYFGPGTRLTVL.

The CDR3 loop is CASSVGTGGFTNEKLFF. DNA of the CDR3: TGTGCCAGCAGCGTCGGGACAGGGGGTTTCACTAATGAAAAACTGTTTTTT. This rearrangement joins TRBV7-9 to TRBJ1-4; 11 bases map to TRBD1. Unmatched junction bases numbered 7, after V lost 5 bases and J lost 2 bases. Germline values: CDR1 SEHNR, CDR2 FQNEAQ (reference sequence). This CDR3 spans 17 amino acids.

This chain connects TRBV12-5 to TRBJ2-3, with 8 bases matching TRBD1. CDR3 length: 15 amino acids. Germline CDR1 LGHNT, CDR2 FRNRAP. After removal of 6 bases from V and 3 bases from J, the junction contained 8 bases not matched to a gene. The CDR3 DNA reads TGTGCTAGTGGCTACGGACAGGGTGAGACAGATACGCAGTATTTT. Protein: CASGYGQGETDTQYF.

The rearrangement links TRBV18 to TRBJ2-1, with D maybe TRBD1 (6 bases). CDR1 and CDR2 from the germline V gene are KGHSH and LQKENI. There are 15 residues in the CDR3. V lost 0 bases and J lost 4, with 10 bases in between. The CDR3 is CASSPPGQKYNEQFF. The CDR3 DNA sequence: TGTGCCAGCTCACCACCTGGACAGAAGTACAATGAGCAGTTCTTC.

The V and J genes are TRBV15 and TRBJ2-1, with a possible D match to TRBD1 (8 bases). The CDR3 has 15 residues. V was cut by 5 bases and J by 5 bases, with 16 bases left in between. The germline V gene has CDR1 LNHNV and CDR2 YYDKDF (reference sequence). The CDR3 nucleotides are TGTGCCACCAGCCCTAGGACAGGGAGGGACAATGAGCAGTTCTTC. It specifies CATSPRTGRDNEQFF.

V is TRBV9 and J is TRBJ2-3, with 8 bases that match TRBD1. The CDR3 runs to 21 residues. Germline V gene sequence: CDR1 SGDLS, CDR2 YYNGEE. V lost 0 bases and J lost 2; bases outside the gene matches: 20. For the CDR3, the DNA is TGTGCCAGCAGCGTAGCCCCACATCCTTTAGTAGGGACAGGAATCACAGATACGCAGTATTTT. Its protein is CASSVAPHPLVGTGITDTQYF.

This clone has a count of ten or more. CDR3 in amino acids: CASSDGLAGSYEQYF. In DNA, the CDR3 is TGTGCCAGCAGTGACGGCCTAGCGGGCTCCTACGAGCAGTACTTC. The rearrangement links TRBV6-1 to TRBJ2-7; the match to TRBD2 covers 8 bases. Germline V gene sequence: CDR1 MNHNS, CDR2 SASEGT. The trim removed 3 bases at V and 0 bases at J, leaving 4 bases unmatched. This CDR3 comprises 15 residues.

The rearrangement uses TRBV6-5 and TRBJ2-7; D not resolved. V dropped 0 bases and J dropped 1 base, with 10 bases sitting between them. CDR1 is MNHEY and CDR2 is SVGAGI in the germline V gene. CDR3 size: 15 residues. This CDR3 reads CASSYSNGPSYEQYF. In DNA form, the CDR3 reads TGTGCCAGCAGTTACTCGAATGGGCCGTCCTACGAGCAGTACTTC.

The CDR3 loop reads CASSLRQGYGYTF. CDR3 sequence (DNA): TGTGCCAGCAGCTTGAGACAGGGGTATGGCTACACCTTC. The J gene is TRBJ1-2, the V gene TRBV5-8; 8 bases are a match to TRBD1. Germline V gives CDR1 SGHTS, CDR2 YDEGEE. The CDR3 length is 13 residues. With 1 base clipped from V and 5 bases from J, the junction kept 1 base outside the gene matches.